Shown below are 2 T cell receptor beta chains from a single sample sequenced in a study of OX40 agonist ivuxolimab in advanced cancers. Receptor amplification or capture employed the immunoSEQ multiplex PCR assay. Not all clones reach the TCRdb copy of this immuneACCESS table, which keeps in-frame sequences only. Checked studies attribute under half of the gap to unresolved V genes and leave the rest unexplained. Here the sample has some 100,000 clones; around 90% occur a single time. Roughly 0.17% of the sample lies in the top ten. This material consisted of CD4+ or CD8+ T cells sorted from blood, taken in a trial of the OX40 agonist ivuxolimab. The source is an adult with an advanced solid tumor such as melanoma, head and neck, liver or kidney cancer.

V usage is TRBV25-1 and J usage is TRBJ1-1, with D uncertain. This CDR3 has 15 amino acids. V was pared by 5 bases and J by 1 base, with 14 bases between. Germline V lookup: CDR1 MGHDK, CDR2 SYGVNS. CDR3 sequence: CASSPLGVRNTEAFF. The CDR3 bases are TGTGCCAGCAGTCCCCTTGGGGTCCGGAACACTGAAGCTTTCTTT.

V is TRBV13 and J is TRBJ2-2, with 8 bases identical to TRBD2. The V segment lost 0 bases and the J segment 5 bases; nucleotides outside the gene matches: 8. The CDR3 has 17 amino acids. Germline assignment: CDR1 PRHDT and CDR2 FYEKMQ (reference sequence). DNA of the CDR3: TGTGCCAGCAGCTTAGGGGCCGCGGGGGGCAAGACCGGGGAGCTGTTTTTT. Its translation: CASSLGAAGGKTGELFF.